Sequencing of this T cell receptor (beta chain) was carried out in a study of OX40 agonist ivuxolimab in advanced cancers. Overall study: The dose-escalation cohort had hepatocellular carcinoma, melanoma, renal cell or head and neck cancer. Of the participants, about 40% had some prior anti-PD-1, anti-PD-L1 or anti-CTLA-4 therapy, which was allowed. General observations from the study: Which antigen the expanded peripheral T cells recognized is unknown.

Regarding this clone: Antigen unknown.

Per the germline V gene, CDR1 is MNHEY and CDR2 is SVGAGI. Trimming pared 3 bases from V and 15 bases from J, leaving 15 bases between. The CDR3 spans 12 residues. Produced via immunoSEQ multiplex PCR; TCRdb's table is partial and in-frame only. The repertoire consists of 85,000 to 100,000 clones, with approximately 89% occurring once and the leading ten covering roughly 4.5%. This TCR was sampled from an adult with an advanced solid tumor such as melanoma, head and neck, liver or kidney cancer. The V and J genes are TRBV6-5 and TRBJ2-1; D assignment may be TRBD1 or TRBD2 (6 bases each). Sequences were derived from CD4+ or CD8+ T cells sorted from blood, sampled in a trial of the OX40 agonist ivuxolimab. The CDR3 loop is CASSYAAGQVFF. The CDR3 nucleotides read TGTGCCAGCAGTTATGCCGCGGGACAAGTGTTCTTC.